Listed here are 18 T cell receptor beta chains from one sample, sequenced in a study of cytomegalovirus exposure and HLA in healthy donors (dated by TCRdb to 2016 to 2017). The library was generated by the immunoSEQ multiplex PCR assay. For the multiplex PCR, a mixture combining 60 forward primers for TCR Vbeta segments and 13 reverse primers for TCR Jbeta segments was used. Sourced from immuneACCESS, this table was stored by TCRdb with only in-frame sequences that have V and J called. A share of the clones is absent; for the studies checked, an unresolved V gene accounts for under half, and the remainder has no known explanation. This sample is represented by 150,000 to 200,000 clones; roughly 70% of them were singletons. The leading ten clones occupy around 6.8% of the sample. The sample was PBMCs. The receptor source for this set is a man aged 40-49 years in good health and CMV-seropositive.

The chain links TRBV10-3 to TRBJ2-3, with 9 nucleotides matching TRBD1. V shed 8 bases and J 4 bases; nucleotides not matched to a gene: 4. This CDR3 contains 13 residues. Germline V gene sequence: CDR1 ENHRY, CDR2 SYGVKD. The CDR3 region is CAIGGQGADTQYF. The CDR3 DNA reads TGTGCCATCGGGGGACAGGGCGCAGATACGCAGTATTTT.

The chain is built from TRBV2 and TRBJ1-5; D unclear. Looked up from germline, CDR1 is SNHLY and CDR2 is FYNNEI. V was cut by 6 bases and J by 2 bases, with 8 bases left in between. This CDR3 region has 13 residues. CDR3 in amino acids: CASRRGGNQPQHF. The CDR3 bases are TGTGCCAGCAGGCGTGGTGGCAATCAGCCCCAGCATTTT.

The chain carries TRBV5-1 and TRBJ2-5, with 7 bases identical to TRBD1. Trimming cost V 3 bases and J 1 base; bases outside gene matches: 3. This CDR3 spans 14 amino acids. Germline CDR1 reads SGHRS; CDR2 reads YFSETQ. CDR3 amino acids: CASSSGTAQETQYF. Here the CDR3 DNA reads TGCGCCAGCAGCTCCGGGACAGCCCAAGAGACCCAGTACTTC.

The chain joins TRBV5-1 to TRBJ2-7; D possibly corresponds to TRBD1 (6 bases). CDR1 and CDR2 from the germline V gene are SGHRS and YFSETQ. The germline V and J ends were trimmed by 0 bases and 6 bases, with 7 bases remaining between them. The CDR3 consists of 12 residues. Here the CDR3 DNA reads TGCGCCAGCAGCTTGGGAGGGGGCGAGCAGTACTTC. As protein: CASSLGGGEQYF.

This clone was seen more than once but under ten times. This chain links TRBV7-2 with TRBJ1-1; 7 bases are a match to TRBD1. Trimming at V came to 5 bases and at J to 5 bases, leaving 5 bases not matched to a gene. In germline, CDR1 is SGHTA, CDR2 FQGNSA. The length of the CDR3 is 13 residues. The DNA of the CDR3 is TGTGCCAGCAGCCAGGCAGGGGGGACTGAAGCTTTCTTT. Protein product: CASSQAGGTEAFF.

The chain has TRBV7-9 and TRBJ1-6, with a tentative D call TRBD1 (5 bases). The V gene's germline CDR1 is SEHNR and CDR2 FQNEAQ (reference sequence). The CDR3 extends over 15 amino acids. The germline V and J ends were trimmed by 4 bases and 7 bases, with 14 bases remaining between them. CDR3 residues: CASSSPRGRNSPLHF. The CDR3, as DNA: TGTGCCAGCAGCTCCCCCCGGGGGAGGAATTCACCCCTCCACTTT.

This clone was detected a few times. V usage is TRBV5-1 and J usage is TRBJ2-2; a possible D gene is TRBD2 (6 bases). V was cut by 4 bases and J by 1 base, with 11 bases left in between. The germline CDR1 and CDR2 sequences are SGHRS and YFSETQ. This CDR3 spans 15 amino acids. CDR3 amino acids: CASSTGVRNTGELFF. The CDR3 DNA reads as TGCGCCAGCAGCACGGGGGTTCGGAACACCGGGGAGCTGTTTTTT.

The chain joins TRBV6-6 to TRBJ1-4, with a tentative D call TRBD1 (6 bases). V was trimmed by 5 bases and J by 7 bases, leaving 20 bases between them. The CDR3 length is 16 residues. CDR1 is MNHNY and CDR2 is SVGAGI in the germline V gene (reference sequence). CDR3 region: CASSPYGGAGGEKLFF. In nucleotides, the CDR3 is TGTGCCAGCAGTCCCTATGGGGGGGCCGGGGGTGAAAAACTGTTTTTT.

This clone was counted once. The CDR3 loop is CASSELGQTLTEAFF. The CDR3 coding sequence is TGTGCCAGCAGTGAACTAGGACAGACCTTAACTGAAGCTTTCTTT. This sequence joins TRBV6-1 and TRBJ1-1; maybe TRBD1 (6 bases). From germline, CDR1 is MNHNS and CDR2 SASEGT. The CDR3 extends over 15 amino acids. V lost 2 bases to trimming and J lost 5 bases, with 15 bases between them.

The genes are TRBV7-8 and TRBJ2-5, with 7 bases aligning to TRBD1. The V gene's germline CDR1 is SGHVS and CDR2 FQNEAQ. After removal of 5 bases from V and 5 bases from J, the junction contained 8 bases not matched to a gene. The CDR3 consists of 14 residues. The CDR3 sequence: CASSPVGGGETQYF. The CDR3 nucleotides read TGTGCCAGCAGCCCCGTAGGGGGCGGGGAGACCCAGTACTTC.

This sequence joins TRBV27 and TRBJ1-5; D is undetermined. The CDR3 is 13 residues long. The germline V and J ends were trimmed by 2 bases and 6 bases, with 8 bases remaining between them. Germline V CDR1 and CDR2: MNHEY, SMNVEV (reference sequence). CDR3 in DNA: TGTGCCAGCAGTTTAGCAGGAGGTCAGCCCCAGCATTTT. Amino acid sequence: CASSLAGGQPQHF.

In this sample, this clone turned up a few times. The chain carries TRBV5-1 and TRBJ2-3, with 10 bases fitting TRBD2. Germline loops: CDR1 SGHRS, CDR2 YFSETQ. This CDR3 contains 15 residues. V was pared by 2 bases and J by 2 bases, with 2 bases of the junction left unmatched. CDR3 residues: CASSFTSGATDTQYF. The DNA of the CDR3 is TGCGCCAGCAGCTTTACTAGCGGGGCCACAGATACGCAGTATTTT.

The CDR3 loop is CASSDRIYGYTF. CDR3 DNA: TGTGCCAGCAGTGACAGGATTTATGGCTACACCTTC. The J gene is TRBJ1-2, the V gene TRBV9; perhaps TRBD1 as D (6 bases). This CDR3 is built from 12 residues. CDR1 is SGDLS, CDR2 YYNGEE, per germline. With 5 bases removed from V and 5 bases from J, the gap between germline ends came to 10 bases.

The chain carries TRBV7-2 and TRBJ1-1, with TRBD1 as a possible D gene (6 bases). CDR3 length: 15 residues. The ends were cut back, 5 bases at V and 1 base at J, with 14 bases in the middle. Germline loops: CDR1 SGHTA, CDR2 FQGNSA. The CDR3 sequence: CASSPLVGGNTEAFF. CDR3 coding DNA: TGTGCCAGCAGCCCACTTGTAGGGGGGAACACTGAAGCTTTCTTT.

This chain uses TRBV11-3 with TRBJ2-2, with D perhaps matching TRBD1 (6 bases). The CDR3 sequence is 13 residues long. V lost 5 bases to trimming and J lost 7 bases, with 11 bases between them. The germline gives CDR1 SGHNT, CDR2 YENEEA. This CDR3 reads CASSARGVGELFF. Written as DNA, the CDR3 is TGTGCCAGCAGCGCCAGGGGTGTCGGGGAGCTGTTTTTT.

This clone has only one observation. This CDR3 is CASSYDRQASLNIQYF. CDR3 nucleotides: TGTGCCAGCAGTTACGACAGGCAGGCAAGCCTAAACATTCAGTACTTC. The V call is TRBV6-5, the J call TRBJ2-4; tentatively, D is TRBD1 (6 bases). The V end lost 2 bases, the J end lost 6 bases, and 17 bases lay between the germline ends. The CDR3 has 16 amino acids. The germline gives CDR1 MNHEY, CDR2 SVGAGI.

This clone was observed once. The V call is TRBV7-6, the J call TRBJ2-2, with D possibly being TRBD1 (5 bases). Trimming cost V 2 bases and J 3 bases, with 7 bases left between them. The CDR3 loop spans 14 amino acids. Germline V CDR1 and CDR2: SGHVS, FNYEAQ. CDR3: CASSLLGDTGELFF. DNA for the CDR3: TGTGCCAGCAGCTTATTAGGGGACACCGGGGAGCTGTTTTTT.

In this sample, this clone turned up a few times. J is TRBJ2-3 and V is TRBV12-5; 8 bases line up with TRBD1. Unmatched junction bases numbered 11, after V lost 7 bases and J lost 5 bases. The CDR3 is 15 amino acids. Germline loops: CDR1 LGHNT, CDR2 FRNRAP. The CDR3 bases are TGTGCTAGTGCCCCACCAGGACAGGGTAAAGATACGCAGTATTTT. Its translation is CASAPPGQGKDTQYF. Looking up the rest from reference TRBV12-5 and TRBJ2-3 gives the full variable domain: DARVTQTPRHKVTEMGQEVTMRCQPILGHNTVFWYRQTMMQGLELLAYFRNRAPLDDSGMPKDRFSAEMPDATLATLKIQPSEPRDSAVYFCASAPPGQGKDTQYFGPGTRLTVL.